Shown below are 8 T cell receptor beta chains from a single sample sequenced in a study of radiation and T cells in renal cell carcinoma. The repertoire was sequenced with immunoSEQ multiplex PCR; TCRdb's copy has only in-frame clones and lacks some. The repertoire holds 100,000 to 150,000 clones, with roughly four fifths as singletons. Time point defined: blood 2 weeks post-SBRT. Treatment described: 15 Gy SBRT to primary tumor, nephrectomy 4 weeks later. Here the sequenced sample was blood, taken from a patient whose treatment included radiotherapy and nephrectomy. The source of these receptors is a middle-aged man with renal cell carcinoma.

This rearrangement joins TRBV6-1 to TRBJ2-5; D ambiguous. Between the trimmed V and J ends, which lost 6 bases and 5 bases, there was a span of 10 bases. The germline V gene has CDR1 MNHNS and CDR2 SASEGT. This CDR3 comprises 12 residues. The DNA for the CDR3 is TGTGCCAGCAGGATCCAGTCGGAGACCCAGTACTTC. Its translation is CASRIQSETQYF.

This rearrangement joins TRBV11-2 to TRBJ2-7, with D uncertain. Trimming took 3 bases from V and 2 from J, leaving 11 bases between them. The CDR3 runs 14 residues. Germline V gene data show CDR1 as SGHAT and CDR2 as FQNNGV. The CDR3 DNA is TGTGCCAGCAGCTTCGCGGACGGGCCCTACGAGCAGTACTTC. It translates to CASSFADGPYEQYF.

This clone was seen a handful of times. The V gene is TRBV6-6, the J gene TRBJ1-5; no clear D gene. The CDR3 is made up of 16 amino acids. Germline CDR1 and CDR2: MNHNY and SVGAGI (reference sequence). V was pared by 0 bases and J by 0 bases, with 9 bases between. The CDR3 here is CASSYSSRYSNQPQHF. The CDR3 DNA is TGTGCCAGCAGTTACTCGTCGCGGTATAGCAATCAGCCCCAGCATTTT.

V and J are TRBV30 and TRBJ1-2; possible D gene TRBD1, 5 bases. Between the trimmed V and J ends, which lost 5 bases and 7 bases, there was a span of 14 bases. This CDR3 comprises 12 residues. CDR1 is GTSNPN and CDR2 is SVGIG in the germline V gene (reference sequence). The CDR3 sequence is CAWAGRSSGYTF. CDR3 bases: TGTGCCTGGGCGGGACGGTCCTCTGGCTACACCTTC.

The chain is built from TRBV7-9 and TRBJ1-4; no definite D call. The germline V and J ends were trimmed by 5 bases and 4 bases, with 5 bases remaining between them. Germline V CDR1 and CDR2: SEHNR, FQNEAQ (reference sequence). The CDR3 covers 12 residues. This chain's CDR3 is CASSLGNEKLFF. CDR3 in DNA: TGTGCCAGCAGCCTTGGTAATGAAAAACTGTTTTTT.

This clone has only one observation. The chain is built from TRBV7-2 and TRBJ1-5; 7 positions match TRBD1. Germline V CDR1 and CDR2: SGHTA, FQGNSA. V dropped 3 bases and J dropped 6; count of bases not matched to a gene: 2. The CDR3 covers 13 residues. The CDR3 sequence is CASSFDRVQPQHF. The CDR3 coding sequence is TGTGCCAGCAGCTTTGACAGGGTTCAGCCCCAGCATTTT.

This clone was counted only a few times. One junction end does not reproduce the germline sequence, and a read error may be involved. V and J are TRBV7-7 and TRBJ2-1, with 9 positions matching TRBD1. Germline values: CDR1 SSHAT, CDR2 FNYEAQ (reference sequence). CDR3 length equals 13 residues. CDR3 nucleotide sequence: TGTGCTAGCAGCCCAATACAGGGGGCTGAGCAGTTCTTC. Translating gives CASSPIQGAEQFF.

The J gene is TRBJ2-6, the V gene TRBV28; TRBD1 might be the D (5 bases). Germline V gives CDR1 MDHEN, CDR2 SYDVKM. V was clipped by 3 bases and J by 1 base, with 7 bases between them. CDR3 length: 15 residues. The CDR3 bases are TGTGCCAGCAGTTTTCAGGGTTCTGGGGCCAACGTCCTGACTTTC. It codes for CASSFQGSGANVLTF.